Each of the 13 T cell receptor beta chains below was sequenced from the same sample in a study of immune evolution from preneoplasia to lung adenocarcinoma. The protocol was immunoSEQ multiplex PCR, while the TCRdb copy is restricted to in-frame clones and leaves out a portion. In the table there are around 10,000 clones, 85% to 90% of which are singletons. Sample: FFPE invasive lung adenocarcinoma tissue. The origin of the receptors is a person aged 70 to 85 with invasive lung adenocarcinoma.

The chain is built from TRBV11-2 and TRBJ2-3; D is unclear. V was trimmed by 0 bases and J by 4 bases, leaving 5 bases between them. The CDR3 consists of 13 residues. Germline-derived CDR1 and CDR2 are SGHAT and FQNNGV. CDR3 sequence reads: CASSLDLSDTQYF. As DNA, the CDR3 is TGTGCCAGCAGCTTAGATCTTTCAGATACGCAGTATTTT.

This rearrangement joins TRBV28 to TRBJ1-1; no reliable D call. Per germline, CDR1 MDHEN and CDR2 SYDVKM. This CDR3 spans 15 amino acids. V gave up 5 bases and J gave up 6 bases, with 19 bases separating them. This CDR3 is CASSPPGLGMSEAFF. CDR3 bases: TGTGCCAGCAGTCCCCCAGGATTGGGTATGTCTGAAGCTTTCTTT.

The J gene is TRBJ1-5, the V gene TRBV30; no clear D gene. From germline, CDR1 is GTSNPN and CDR2 SVGIG (reference sequence). The CDR3 is made up of 13 amino acids. Trimming shortened V by 2 bases and J by 5 bases, and 10 bases separated the two germline ends. This chain's CDR3 is CAWSSGLYQPQHF. CDR3 sequence (DNA): TGTGCCTGGAGTTCCGGATTGTATCAGCCCCAGCATTTT.

The chain links TRBV19 to TRBJ1-2; the match to TRBD1 covers 8 bases. From germline, CDR1 is LNHDA and CDR2 SQIVND (reference sequence). J gave up 6 bases and V 5 bases, and 5 bases lay outside the gene matches. This CDR3 has 13 residues. CDR3 sequence: CASSPGGVDGYTF. For the CDR3, the DNA is TGTGCCAGTAGTCCAGGGGGCGTAGATGGCTACACCTTC.

The chain recombines TRBV18 with TRBJ1-1; weak D call: TRBD1 (6 bases). The CDR3 is made up of 17 amino acids. With 3 bases removed from V and 0 bases from J, the gap between germline ends came to 17 bases. Germline V CDR1 and CDR2: KGHSH, LQKENI. The CDR3 loop reads CASSPTIGTSMNTEAFF. CDR3 sequence (DNA): TGTGCCAGCTCACCGACGATTGGGACAAGTATGAACACTGAAGCTTTCTTT.

This clone was seen a few times. The chain joins TRBV29-1 to TRBJ2-1; the D is unclear. Trimming stripped 6 bases from V and 6 bases from J, with 18 bases between. This CDR3 has 14 amino acids. Looked up from germline, CDR1 is SQVTM and CDR2 is ANQGSEA. The CDR3 nucleotides read TGCAGCGTCTATAGCCCAGAGGTTGGCAATGAGCAGTTCTTC. Translating gives CSVYSPEVGNEQFF.

The rearrangement joins TRBV11-2 to TRBJ1-2, with 9 bases identical to TRBD1. Germline lookup yields CDR1 SGHAT and CDR2 FQNNGV. With V trimmed by 4 bases and J by 5 bases, 8 bases remained unmatched. This CDR3 comprises 15 residues. In DNA, the CDR3 is TGTGCCAGCAGCTCGCGGACAGGGGAGCTATATGGCTACACCTTC. Translation: CASSSRTGELYGYTF.

This clone has a single count. The chain combines TRBV19 with TRBJ1-2; a possible D gene is TRBD1 (6 bases). The CDR3 runs to 13 residues. V shed 9 bases and J shed 3 bases, with 14 bases lying between them. The germline gives CDR1 LNHDA, CDR2 SQIVND (reference sequence). Here the CDR3 reads CASNPGGHYGYTF. CDR3 sequence (DNA): TGTGCCAGCAACCCGGGGGGGCACTATGGCTACACCTTC.

The V and J genes are TRBV6-4 and TRBJ1-1; D remains unclear. The CDR3 consists of 13 residues. Trimming cost V 5 bases and J 4 bases, with 11 bases left between them. Germline V gene sequence: CDR1 MRHNA, CDR2 SNTAGT. CDR3 nucleotide sequence: TGTGCCAGCAGTCTGGGCCCGCTCACTGAAGCTTTCTTT. It is translated as CASSLGPLTEAFF.

The chain carries TRBV6-5 and TRBJ1-2; D unclear. This CDR3 comprises 12 residues. The germline gives CDR1 MNHEY, CDR2 SVGAGI. V dropped 8 bases and J dropped 5 bases, with 12 bases sitting between them. CDR3 in amino acids: CASSVSGYGYTF. CDR3 in DNA: TGTGCCAGCTCTGTTTCGGGTTATGGCTACACCTTC.

The chain has TRBV7-8 and TRBJ2-1; D not resolved. This CDR3 region has 15 residues. Between the trimmed V and J ends, which lost 5 bases and 5 bases, there was a span of 16 bases. Germline CDR1 reads SGHVS; CDR2 reads FQNEAQ. In DNA form, the CDR3 reads TGTGCCAGCAGCCCGTTTGGCACATCCAACAATGAGCAGTTCTTC. This sequence encodes CASSPFGTSNNEQFF.

This clone was seen once. The chain has TRBV14 and TRBJ1-1; no firm D call. Germline CDR1 reads SGHDN; CDR2 reads FVKESK. Trimming stripped 0 bases from V and 2 bases from J, with 4 bases between. The CDR3 runs to 13 residues. DNA of the CDR3: TGTGCCAGCAGCCAAGATCAAAACACTGAAGCTTTCTTT. Translated, it gives CASSQDQNTEAFF. The full variable domain, its missing parts supplied by reference TRBV14 and TRBJ1-1, is EAGVTQFPSHSVIEKGQTVTLRCDPISGHDNLYWYRRVMGKEIKFLLHFVKESKQDESGMPNNRFLAERTGGTYSTLKVQPAELEDSGVYFCASSQDQNTEAFFGQGTRLTVV.

The chain combines TRBV30 with TRBJ2-7, with 9 positions matching TRBD1. V lost 7 bases and J lost 4; bases outside the gene matches: 8. There are 13 residues in the CDR3. CDR1 and CDR2 from the germline V gene are GTSNPN and SVGIG (reference sequence). CDR3 sequence reads: CASRRTGDYEQYF. CDR3 in DNA: TGTGCCTCGAGGAGGACAGGGGATTACGAGCAGTACTTC.